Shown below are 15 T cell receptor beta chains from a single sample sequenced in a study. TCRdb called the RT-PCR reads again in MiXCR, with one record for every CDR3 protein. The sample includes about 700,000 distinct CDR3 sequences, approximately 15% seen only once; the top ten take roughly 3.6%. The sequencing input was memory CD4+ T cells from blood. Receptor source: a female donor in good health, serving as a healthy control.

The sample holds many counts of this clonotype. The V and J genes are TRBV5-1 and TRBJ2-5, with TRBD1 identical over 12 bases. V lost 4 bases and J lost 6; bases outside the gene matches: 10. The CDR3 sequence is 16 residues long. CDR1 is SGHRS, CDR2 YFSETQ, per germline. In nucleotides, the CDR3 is TGCGCCAGCAGCATGCCGGGACAGGGGGCGCAGAAGACCCAGTACTTC. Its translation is CASSMPGQGAQKTQYF.

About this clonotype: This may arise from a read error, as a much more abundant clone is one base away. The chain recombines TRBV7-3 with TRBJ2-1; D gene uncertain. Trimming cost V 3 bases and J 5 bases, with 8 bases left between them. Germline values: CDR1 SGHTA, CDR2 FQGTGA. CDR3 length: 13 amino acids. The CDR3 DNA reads TGTGCCAGCAGCTTGATTCGGGACAATGAGCAGTTCTTC. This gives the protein CASSLIRDNEQFF.

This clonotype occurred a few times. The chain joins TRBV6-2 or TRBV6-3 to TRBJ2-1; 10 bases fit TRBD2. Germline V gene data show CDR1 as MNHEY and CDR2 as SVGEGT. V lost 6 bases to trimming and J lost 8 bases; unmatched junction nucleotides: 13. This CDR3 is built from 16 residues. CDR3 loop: CASRVKSGRALDEQFF. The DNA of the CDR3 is TGTGCCAGCAGAGTAAAAAGCGGGAGGGCCCTAGATGAGCAGTTCTTC.

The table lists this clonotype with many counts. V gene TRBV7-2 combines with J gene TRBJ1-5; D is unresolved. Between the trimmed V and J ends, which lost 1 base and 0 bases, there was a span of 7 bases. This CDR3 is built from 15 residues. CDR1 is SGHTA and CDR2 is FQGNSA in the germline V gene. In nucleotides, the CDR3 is TGTGCCAGCAGCTTAGTAGGTCATAGCAATCAGCCCCAGCATTTT. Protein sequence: CASSLVGHSNQPQHF. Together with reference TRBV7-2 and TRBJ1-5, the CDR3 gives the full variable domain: GAGVSQSPSNKVTEKGKDVELRCDPISGHTALYWYRQSLGQGLEFLIYFQGNSAPDKSGLPSDRFSAERTGGSVSTLTIQRTQQEDSAVYLCASSLVGHSNQPQHFGDGTRLSIL.

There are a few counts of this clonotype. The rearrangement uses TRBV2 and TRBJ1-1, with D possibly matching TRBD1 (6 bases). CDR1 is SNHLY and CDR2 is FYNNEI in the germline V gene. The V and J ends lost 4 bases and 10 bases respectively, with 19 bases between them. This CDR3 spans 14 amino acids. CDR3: CASSGQGFSDAAFF. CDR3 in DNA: TGTGCCAGCAGTGGTCAGGGGTTCTCTGATGCAGCTTTCTTT.

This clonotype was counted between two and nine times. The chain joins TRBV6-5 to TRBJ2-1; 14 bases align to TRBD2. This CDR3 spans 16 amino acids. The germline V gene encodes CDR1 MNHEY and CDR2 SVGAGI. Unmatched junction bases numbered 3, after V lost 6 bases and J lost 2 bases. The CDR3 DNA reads TGTGCCAGCAGCTGGGGACTAGCGGGAGCCTACAATGAGCAGTTCTTC. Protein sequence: CASSWGLAGAYNEQFF.

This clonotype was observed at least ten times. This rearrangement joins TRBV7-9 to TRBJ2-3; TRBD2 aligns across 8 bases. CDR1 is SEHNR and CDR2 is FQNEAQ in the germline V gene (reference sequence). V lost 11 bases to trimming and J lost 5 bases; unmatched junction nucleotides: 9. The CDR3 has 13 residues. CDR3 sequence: CAGRSGSEDTQYF. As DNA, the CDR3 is TGTGCCGGGCGCAGCGGGAGTGAAGATACGCAGTATTTT.

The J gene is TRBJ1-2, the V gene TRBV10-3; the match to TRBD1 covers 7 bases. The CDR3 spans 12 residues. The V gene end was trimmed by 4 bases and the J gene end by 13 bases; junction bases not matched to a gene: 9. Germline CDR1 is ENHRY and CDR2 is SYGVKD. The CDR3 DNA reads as TGTGCCATCAGTGGGCGGGACAGAACCAGCACCTTC. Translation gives CAISGRDRTSTF.

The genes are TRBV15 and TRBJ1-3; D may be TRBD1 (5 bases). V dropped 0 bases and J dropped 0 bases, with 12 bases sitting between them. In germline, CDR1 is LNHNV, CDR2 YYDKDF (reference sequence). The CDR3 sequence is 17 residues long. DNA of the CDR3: TGTGCCACCAGCAGAGATCGCGGACACATCTCTGGAAACACCATATATTTT. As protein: CATSRDRGHISGNTIYF.

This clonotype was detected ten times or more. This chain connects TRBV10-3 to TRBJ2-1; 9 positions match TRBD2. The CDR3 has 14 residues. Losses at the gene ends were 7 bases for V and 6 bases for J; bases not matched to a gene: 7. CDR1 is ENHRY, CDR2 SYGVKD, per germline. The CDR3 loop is CAIKAGGLSNEQFF. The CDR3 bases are TGTGCCATCAAGGCGGGAGGGTTATCCAATGAGCAGTTCTTC.

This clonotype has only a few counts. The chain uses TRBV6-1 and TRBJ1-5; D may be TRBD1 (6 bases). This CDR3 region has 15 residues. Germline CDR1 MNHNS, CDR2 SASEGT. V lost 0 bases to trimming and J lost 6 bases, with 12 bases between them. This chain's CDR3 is CASSEARRGGQPQHF. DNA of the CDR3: TGTGCCAGCAGTGAAGCACGCAGGGGAGGTCAGCCCCAGCATTTT.

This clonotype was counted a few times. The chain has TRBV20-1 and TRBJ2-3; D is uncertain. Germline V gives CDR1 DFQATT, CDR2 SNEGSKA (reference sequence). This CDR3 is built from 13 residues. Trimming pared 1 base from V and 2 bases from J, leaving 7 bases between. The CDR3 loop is CSARGPTTDTQYF. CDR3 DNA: TGCAGTGCTAGAGGGCCCACCACAGATACGCAGTATTTT.

The CDR3 nucleotides read TGTGCCAGCAGTTTACAGGGTCAGGACCTCGAGCAGTACTTC. Translating it yields CASSLQGQDLEQYF. This rearrangement joins TRBV12-3 or TRBV12-4 to TRBJ2-7; tentatively, D is TRBD1 (5 bases). The CDR3 is made up of 14 amino acids. V shed 2 bases and J shed 6 bases, with 14 bases lying between them.

The DNA of the CDR3 is TGTGCCAGCAGTGGCCGGGACAGGGCGATCGAGCAGTACTTC. Translated, it gives CASSGRDRAIEQYF. The rearrangement links TRBV6-5 to TRBJ2-7, with 9 bases aligning to TRBD1. Unmatched junction bases numbered 8, after V lost 5 bases and J lost 6 bases. The CDR3 covers 14 residues. Germline CDR1 and CDR2: MNHEY and SVGAGI.

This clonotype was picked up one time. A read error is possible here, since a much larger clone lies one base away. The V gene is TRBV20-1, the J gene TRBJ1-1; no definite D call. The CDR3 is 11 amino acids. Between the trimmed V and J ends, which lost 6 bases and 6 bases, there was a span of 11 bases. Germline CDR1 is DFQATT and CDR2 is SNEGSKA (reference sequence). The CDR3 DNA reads TGCAGTGCAGACGAAAGGGCTGAAGCTTTCTTT. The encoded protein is CSADERAEAFF.